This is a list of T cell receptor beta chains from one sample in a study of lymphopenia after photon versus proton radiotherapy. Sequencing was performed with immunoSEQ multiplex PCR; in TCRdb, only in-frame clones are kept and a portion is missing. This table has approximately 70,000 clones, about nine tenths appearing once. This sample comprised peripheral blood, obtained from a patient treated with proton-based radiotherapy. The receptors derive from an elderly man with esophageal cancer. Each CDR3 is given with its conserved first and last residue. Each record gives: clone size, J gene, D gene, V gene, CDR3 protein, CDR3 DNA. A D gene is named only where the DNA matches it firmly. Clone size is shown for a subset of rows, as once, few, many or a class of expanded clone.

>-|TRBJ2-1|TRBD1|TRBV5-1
CASSQRQGNNEQFF
TGCGCCAGCAGCCAGCGACAGGGTAACAATGAGCAGTTCTTC
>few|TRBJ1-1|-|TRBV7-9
CASSLGQWGNTEAFF
TGTGCCAGCAGCTTAGGACAGTGGGGCAACACTGAAGCTTTCTTT
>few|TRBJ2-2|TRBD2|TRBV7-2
CASSLRGLAGGTGELFF
TGTGCCAGCAGCTTACGAGGACTAGCGGGGGGTACCGGGGAGCTGTTTTTT
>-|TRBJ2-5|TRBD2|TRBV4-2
CASSQGGGALKTQYF
TGTGCCAGCAGCCAGGGCGGGGGGGCCCTAAAGACCCAGTACTTC
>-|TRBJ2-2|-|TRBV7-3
CASSPTYVGPNTGELFF
TGTGCCAGCAGCCCGACCTACGTGGGCCCGAACACCGGGGAGCTGTTTTTT
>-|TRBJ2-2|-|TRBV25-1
CASGRASGTGELFF
TGTGCCAGCGGGCGGGCATCGGGCACCGGGGAGCTGTTTTTT
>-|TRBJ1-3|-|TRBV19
CASSIIGGRAGNTIYF
TGTGCCAGTAGTATCATCGGCGGCAGGGCGGGAAACACCATATATTTT
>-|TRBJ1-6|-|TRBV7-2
CASSFSENNSPLHF
TGTGCCAGCAGCTTTTCCGAGAATAATTCACCCCTCCACTTT
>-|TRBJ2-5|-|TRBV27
CASSPIKAGETQYF
TGTGCCAGCAGCCCCATAAAGGCGGGGGAGACCCAGTACTTC
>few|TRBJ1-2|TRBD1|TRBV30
CAWSHRDRDLKRKGYTF
TGTGCCTGGAGCCACCGGGACAGGGATTTGAAGAGAAAAGGCTACACCTTC
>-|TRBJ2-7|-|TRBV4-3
CASSPTLDSYEQYF
TGCGCCAGCAGCCCAACCCTAGATTCCTACGAGCAGTACTTC
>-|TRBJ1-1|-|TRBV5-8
CASSRVQGGTEAFF
TGTGCCAGCAGCCGGGTCCAGGGTGGCACTGAAGCTTTCTTT
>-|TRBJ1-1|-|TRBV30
CAWSQDLNTEAFF
TGTGCCTGGAGTCAGGACTTGAACACTGAAGCTTTCTTT
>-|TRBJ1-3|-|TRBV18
CASSPQEVGNTIYF
TGTGCCAGCTCACCACAGGAGGTGGGAAACACCATATATTTT
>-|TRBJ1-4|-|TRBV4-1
CASSRGIRANEKLFF
TGCGCCAGCAGCCGGGGTATCAGAGCTAATGAAAAACTGTTTTTT
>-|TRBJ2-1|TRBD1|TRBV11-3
CASSLGGGEPHEQFF
TGTGCCAGCAGCTTAGGAGGGGGCGAACCGCATGAGCAGTTCTTC
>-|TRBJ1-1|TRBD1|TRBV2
CASSDLTGNTEAFF
TGTGCCAGCAGTGACCTGACAGGGAATACTGAAGCTTTCTTT
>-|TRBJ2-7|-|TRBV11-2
CASSSLGQNEQYF
TGTGCCAGCAGCTCCCTGGGACAAAACGAGCAGTACTTC
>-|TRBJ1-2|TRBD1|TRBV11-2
CASSLDSGGKYGYTF
TGTGCCAGCAGCTTAGATTCAGGGGGCAAATATGGCTACACCTTC
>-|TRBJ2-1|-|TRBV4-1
CASSRGYNEQFF
TGCGCCAGCAGCCGCGGGTACAATGAGCAGTTCTTC
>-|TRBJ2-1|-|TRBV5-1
CASSLVSAVANYNEQFF
TGCGCCAGCAGCTTGGTTTCAGCGGTCGCGAATTACAATGAGCAGTTCTTC
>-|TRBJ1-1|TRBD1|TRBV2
CASRIPGQGARVTEAFF
TGTGCCAGCAGGATACCGGGACAGGGGGCGCGGGTCACTGAAGCTTTCTTT
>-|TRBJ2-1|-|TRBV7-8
CASSLGTNNEQFF
TGTGCCAGCAGCCTCGGGACAAACAATGAGCAGTTCTTC
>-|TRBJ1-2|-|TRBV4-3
CASSSQEDINYGYTF
TGCGCCAGCTCATCCCAAGAGGACATAAACTATGGCTACACCTTC
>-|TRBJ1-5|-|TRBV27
CASKGGRGSHNQPQHF
TGTGCCAGCAAAGGGGGAAGGGGATCGCACAATCAGCCCCAGCATTTT
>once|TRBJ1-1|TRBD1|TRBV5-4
CASSPRQGAGTEAFF
TGTGCCAGCAGCCCAAGACAGGGGGCGGGAACTGAAGCTTTCTTT
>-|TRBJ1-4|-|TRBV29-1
CSVQRGTAEKLFF
TGCAGCGTCCAGCGGGGGACGGCTGAAAAACTGTTTTTT
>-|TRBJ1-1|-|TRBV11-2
CASSLQDKRNTEAFF
TGTGCCAGCAGCTTACAGGACAAGAGGAACACTGAAGCTTTCTTT
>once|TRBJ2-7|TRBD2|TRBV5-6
CASSFSGLAREQYF
TGTGCCAGCAGCTTCTCGGGACTAGCGCGTGAGCAGTACTTC
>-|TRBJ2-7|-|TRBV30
CAWSGDTGYEQYF
TGTGCCTGGAGCGGGGACACTGGATACGAGCAGTACTTC
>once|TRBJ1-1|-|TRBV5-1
CASSSPPDRPLNTEAFF
TGCGCCAGCAGCTCCCCACCCGACAGACCTTTGAACACTGAAGCTTTCTTT
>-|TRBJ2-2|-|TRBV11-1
CASSPTGTLNTGELFF
TGTGCCAGCAGCCCCACCGGGACCCTTAACACCGGGGAGCTGTTTTTT
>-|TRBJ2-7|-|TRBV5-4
CASSPMTSPLEQYF
TGTGCCAGCAGCCCGATGACGTCCCCTCTCGAGCAGTACTTC
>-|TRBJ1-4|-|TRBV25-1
CASRGRREKLFF
TGTGCCAGCAGGGGGCGTCGGGAAAAACTGTTTTTT
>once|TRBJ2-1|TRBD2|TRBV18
CASSLTPTSGGPGVAFF
TGTGCCAGCTCACTAACCCCCACGAGCGGGGGGCCCGGTGTTGCGTTCTTC
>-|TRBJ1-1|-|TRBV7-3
CASSLGRGRGTEAFF
TGTGCCAGCAGCTTAGGCAGGGGAAGGGGGACTGAAGCTTTCTTT
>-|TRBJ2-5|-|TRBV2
CASSKNGVETQYF
TGTGCCAGCAGTAAAAATGGGGTAGAGACCCAGTACTTC
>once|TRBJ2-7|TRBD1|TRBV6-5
CASSRDRDYEQYF
TGTGCCAGCAGCCGGGACAGAGACTACGAGCAGTACTTC
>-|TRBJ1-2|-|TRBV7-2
CASSLAAIGYGYTF
TGTGCCAGCAGCTTAGCCGCTATCGGCTATGGCTACACCTTC
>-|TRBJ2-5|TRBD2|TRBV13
CASRKDVAGETQYF
TGTGCCAGCAGGAAGGACGTAGCGGGAGAGACCCAGTACTTC
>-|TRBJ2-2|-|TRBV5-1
CASSPNPQGPNTGELFF
TGCGCCAGCAGCCCAAACCCGCAGGGGCCGAACACCGGGGAGCTGTTTTTT
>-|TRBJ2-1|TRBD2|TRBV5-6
CASSLPSGDYNEQFF
TGTGCCAGCAGCTTGCCCAGCGGGGACTACAATGAGCAGTTCTTC
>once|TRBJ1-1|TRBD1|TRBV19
CASSEQGLNTEAFF
TGTGCCAGTAGTGAACAGGGGCTGAACACTGAAGCTTTCTTT